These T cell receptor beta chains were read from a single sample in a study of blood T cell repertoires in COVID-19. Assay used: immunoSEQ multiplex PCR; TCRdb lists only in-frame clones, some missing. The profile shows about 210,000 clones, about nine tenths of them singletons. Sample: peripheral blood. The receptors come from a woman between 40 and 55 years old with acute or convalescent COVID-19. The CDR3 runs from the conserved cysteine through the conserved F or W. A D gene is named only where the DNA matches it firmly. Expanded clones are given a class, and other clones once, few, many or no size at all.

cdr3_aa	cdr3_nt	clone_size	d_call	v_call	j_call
CASSSGQGLTTGELFF	TGTGCCAGCAGCAGCGGACAGGGACTCACCACCGGGGAGCTGTTTTTT	.	TRBD1	TRBV11-3	TRBJ2-2
CAGRLTDTQYF	TGCGCGGGGCGGCTCACAGATACGCAGTATTTT	.	.	TRBV2	TRBJ2-3
CASSPDRVSSGANVLTF	TGTGCCAGCAGCCCGGACAGGGTGAGCTCTGGGGCCAACGTCCTGACTTTC	.	TRBD1	TRBV3-1/TRBV3-2	TRBJ2-6
CASSLTTNYGYTF	TGTGCCAGCAGTTTGACTACTAACTATGGCTACACCTTC	.	.	TRBV12-3/TRBV12-4	TRBJ1-2
CATTSRGNTEAFF	TGTGCCACCACATCCAGGGGGAACACTGAAGCTTTCTTT	.	.	TRBV24-1	TRBJ1-1
CASGLVRQGLITNEKLFF	TGTGCTAGTGGTTTGGTTAGGCAGGGGTTAATAACTAATGAAAAACTGTTTTTT	.	.	TRBV12-5	TRBJ1-4
CASRPRLNTDTQYF	TGTGCCAGCAGACCTCGCCTAAACACAGATACGCAGTATTTT	.	.	TRBV7-8	TRBJ2-3
CASSFQGGEKLFF	TGTGCCAGCAGCTTCCAGGGGGGAGAAAAACTGTTTTTT	.	TRBD1	TRBV5-6	TRBJ1-4
CASSLAASGGQDNSPLHF	TGCGCCAGCAGCTTGGCCGCGTCCGGGGGACAGGATAATTCACCCCTCCACTTT	few	TRBD1	TRBV5-1	TRBJ1-6
CASSDLEGWEKLFF	TGTGCCAGCAGTGATTTGGAGGGGTGGGAAAAACTGTTTTTT	.	.	TRBV2	TRBJ1-4
CASSLERDREAFF	TGTGCCAGCAGCTTGGAAAGGGACAGGGAAGCTTTCTTT	few	TRBD1	TRBV13	TRBJ1-1
CASSLQLSTDTQYF	TGTGCCAGCAGCCTTCAGTTAAGCACAGATACGCAGTATTTT	.	.	TRBV11-2	TRBJ2-3
CASTRGRGNTEAFF	TGTGCCAGTACCAGGGGACGGGGTAACACTGAAGCTTTCTTT	.	.	TRBV19	TRBJ1-1
CASSYLPGDLNTEAFF	TGTGCCAGCAGTTATCTGCCAGGGGATTTGAACACTGAAGCTTTCTTT	.	.	TRBV6-2/TRBV6-3	TRBJ1-1
CASSWGTRKNEKLFF	TGTGCCAGCAGCTGGGGGACACGGAAGAACGAAAAACTGTTTTTT	.	.	TRBV5-4	TRBJ1-4
CASSQDRSRGLRNTGELFF	TGCGCCAGCAGCCAAGATAGGAGTAGGGGCCTCAGAAACACCGGGGAGCTGTTTTTT	.	.	TRBV4-1	TRBJ2-2
CASSSPMSPAPSGDTF	TGTGCCAGCAGTTCCCCAATGAGCCCGGCCCCCTCGGGTGACACCTTC	once	.	TRBV28	TRBJ1-2
CASSTRTGMNTEAFF	TGTGCCAGCAGTACCCGGACAGGGATGAACACTGAAGCTTTCTTT	.	TRBD1	TRBV6-5	TRBJ1-1
CASSEGQNLSYNSPLHF	TGTGCCAGCAGTGAGGGGCAGAACCTCTCCTATAATTCACCCCTCCACTTT	.	.	TRBV6-1	TRBJ1-6
CASSGGLAGDSEETQYF	TGTGCCAGCAGTGGAGGACTAGCGGGGGATTCTGAAGAGACCCAGTACTTC	.	TRBD2	TRBV2	TRBJ2-5
CASSGAPPSHYGYTF	TGTGCCAGCAGTGGGGCCCCTCCCTCCCACTATGGCTACACCTTC	.	.	TRBV2	TRBJ1-2
CASSGGDRGRQPQHF	TGTGCCAGCAGTGGGGGGGACAGGGGGAGGCAGCCCCAGCATTTT	.	TRBD1	TRBV2	TRBJ1-5
CASRPQGGTEAFF	TGTGCCAGCAGACCACAGGGGGGAACTGAAGCTTTCTTT	.	TRBD1	TRBV6-6	TRBJ1-1
CASSREPSFQYF	TGCGCCAGCAGCCGGGAGCCCAGCTTTCAGTATTTT	.	.	TRBV5-1	TRBJ2-3
CASLRGQGNYGYTF	TGTGCCAGCCTACGAGGACAGGGGAACTATGGCTACACCTTC	.	TRBD1	TRBV5-6	TRBJ1-2
CASSMGRGATGELFF	TGTGCCAGTAGTATGGGCAGGGGTGCCACCGGGGAGCTGTTTTTT	.	.	TRBV19	TRBJ2-2
CASSRSGGAYNEQFF	TGTGCCAGCAGCCGGAGCGGGGGGGCCTACAATGAGCAGTTCTTC	.	TRBD2	TRBV7-6	TRBJ2-1
CASGFASALTEAFF	TGTGCTAGTGGTTTTGCTAGCGCCCTGACTGAAGCTTTCTTT	.	.	TRBV12-5	TRBJ1-1
CSAMTGWGGYTF	TGCAGCGCTATGACAGGGTGGGGTGGCTACACCTTC	.	TRBD1	TRBV29-1	TRBJ1-2
CASSFGGLNTEAFF	TGTGCCAGCAGCTTTGGAGGGCTGAACACTGAAGCTTTCTTT	.	.	TRBV13	TRBJ1-1
CASSISWGADYGYTF	TGTGCCAGTAGTATTTCTTGGGGAGCGGACTATGGCTACACCTTC	once	.	TRBV19	TRBJ1-2
CASSPGDRGAFF	TGTGCCAGCTCACCGGGGGACAGGGGAGCTTTCTTT	.	TRBD1	TRBV18	TRBJ1-1
CASSPYETGGYGYTF	TGCGCCAGCAGCCCCTACGAGACAGGCGGTTATGGCTACACCTTC	.	.	TRBV5-1	TRBJ1-2
CAWSAPRVQYNEQFF	TGTGCCTGGAGTGCACCCCGGGTGCAGTACAATGAGCAGTTCTTC	.	.	TRBV30	TRBJ2-1
CASSKKTTQETQYF	TGTGCCAGCAGCAAAAAGACTACCCAAGAGACCCAGTACTTC	.	.	TRBV21-1	TRBJ2-5
CASSVYRGPNYGYTF	TGTGCCAGCAGTGTTTACAGGGGTCCTAACTATGGCTACACCTTC	.	TRBD1	TRBV2	TRBJ1-2
CASSLGVSNQPQHF	TGTGCCAGCAGTTTAGGGGTTAGCAATCAGCCCCAGCATTTT	.	.	TRBV6-5	TRBJ1-5
CASILRGTANYGYTF	TGTGCCAGCATCTTACGTGGGACAGCTAACTATGGCTACACCTTC	.	TRBD1	TRBV5-6	TRBJ1-2
CSVGDNLGDEKLFF	TGCAGCGTTGGGGATAATCTAGGGGATGAAAAACTGTTTTTT	.	.	TRBV29-1	TRBJ1-4
CASSAIEGQGSGYTF	TGTGCCAGCTCAGCGATAGAGGGACAGGGGTCTGGCTACACCTTC	.	TRBD1	TRBV18	TRBJ1-2
CATSPGQGAVYEQFF	TGTGCCACCAGCCCTGGACAGGGGGCGGTTTATGAGCAGTTCTTC	.	TRBD1	TRBV15	TRBJ2-1
CASSRPVSSTDTQYF	TGTGCCAGTAGTAGGCCAGTCTCTAGCACAGATACGCAGTATTTT	.	.	TRBV19	TRBJ2-3
CASSTRQGNTEAFF	TGTGCCAGCAGCACCAGACAGGGGAACACTGAAGCTTTCTTT	.	TRBD1	TRBV9	TRBJ1-1